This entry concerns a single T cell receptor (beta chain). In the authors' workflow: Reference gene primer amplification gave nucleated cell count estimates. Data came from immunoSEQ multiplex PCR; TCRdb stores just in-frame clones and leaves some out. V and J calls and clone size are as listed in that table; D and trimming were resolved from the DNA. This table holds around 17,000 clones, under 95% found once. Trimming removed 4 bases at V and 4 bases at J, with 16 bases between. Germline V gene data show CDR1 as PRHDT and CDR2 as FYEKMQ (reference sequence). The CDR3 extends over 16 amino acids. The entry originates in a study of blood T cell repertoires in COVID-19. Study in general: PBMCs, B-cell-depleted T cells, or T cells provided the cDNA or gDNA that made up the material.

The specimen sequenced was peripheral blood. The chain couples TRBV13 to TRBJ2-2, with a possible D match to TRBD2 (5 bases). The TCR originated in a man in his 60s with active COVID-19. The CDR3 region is CASSSTGWAGTGELFF. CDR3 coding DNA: TGTGCCAGCAGCTCGACCGGGTGGGCGGGCACCGGGGAGCTGTTTTTT.